The source of this T cell receptor beta chain is a study of breast tumors, draining lymph nodes, adjacent tissues. MiXCR, applied by TCRdb to the multiplex PCR reads, yields one record per CDR3 protein. The top ten clones hold about 4.5% of a sample with about 180,000 distinct CDR3 sequences, about 30% of them seen once. Ten or more counts support this clonotype. Breast cancer patients provided tissue from their axillary draining lymph nodes. Losses at the gene ends were 2 bases for V and 5 bases for J; bases not matched to a gene: 5. The CDR3 covers 14 residues. Germline V lookup: CDR1 SNHLY, CDR2 FYNNEI.

This receptor was taken from a female donor with breast cancer. Some clones in this sample may be carry-over from other donors' samples. The sample taken for sequencing was axillary lymph node tissue. The rearrangement links TRBV2 to TRBJ2-7; 8 nucleotides agree with TRBD1. The CDR3 sequence: CASSERQGLDEQYF. CDR3 DNA: TGTGCCAGCAGTGAAAGACAGGGGCTTGACGAGCAGTACTTC.